The rows below give T cell receptor beta chains drawn from one sample of a study of blood T cell repertoires in COVID-19. Sequencing was performed with immunoSEQ multiplex PCR; in TCRdb, only in-frame clones are kept and a portion is missing. The table has about 110,000 clones, around four fifths seen once. The sequencing sample was made of peripheral blood. These receptors were taken from a woman aged 60-75 years with acute or convalescent COVID-19. Each CDR3 is given with its conserved first and last residue. Fields, in order: D gene, J gene, clone size, V gene, CDR3 protein, CDR3 DNA. D genes are given only for firm matches. Where a row states a size, it is once, few, many or the class of an expanded clone; other rows omit it.

TRBD1,TRBJ1-6,.,TRBV7-2,CASSPPWETGGNSPLHF,TGTGCCAGCAGCCCCCCCTGGGAGACAGGGGGCAATTCACCCCTCCACTTT
TRBD1,TRBJ1-1,.,TRBV5-1,CASSIRQGENTEAFF,TGCGCCAGCAGCATCCGACAGGGAGAGAACACTGAAGCTTTCTTT
.,TRBJ1-1,.,TRBV4-1,CASSVFLGQNTEAFF,TGCGCCAGCAGCGTCTTTCTTGGGCAGAACACTGAAGCTTTCTTT
.,TRBJ1-2,few,TRBV5-6,CASSLVQEHGYTF,TGTGCCAGCAGCTTGGTACAGGAACATGGCTACACCTTC
.,TRBJ1-5,once,TRBV6-2/TRBV6-3,CASSYGLREYGFGGNQPQHF,TGTGCCAGCAGTTACGGGCTCCGGGAATACGGGTTCGGAGGCAATCAGCCCCAGCATTTT
TRBD2,TRBJ2-1,.,TRBV28,CASSLYPGVTSGRLYNEQFF,TGTGCCAGCAGTTTATACCCAGGGGTGACTAGCGGGAGACTATACAATGAGCAGTTCTTC
TRBD2,TRBJ2-3,.,TRBV5-5,CASSLVSGSGDTQYF,TGTGCCAGCAGCTTGGTGAGCGGGAGTGGAGATACGCAGTATTTT
.,TRBJ2-7,.,TRBV11-2,CASSFRNLYEQYF,TGTGCCAGCAGCTTCAGGAACCTCTACGAGCAGTACTTC
TRBD2,TRBJ2-1,.,TRBV15,CATRGLAGSHNEQFF,TGTGCCACCAGAGGACTAGCGGGATCCCACAATGAGCAGTTCTTC
.,TRBJ1-1,once,TRBV30,CAWSVPQAFF,TGTGCCTGGAGTGTACCCCAGGCCTTCTTT
TRBD2,TRBJ2-3,.,TRBV20-1,CSASSSGGSDTQYF,TGCAGTGCTAGTTCTAGCGGGGGCTCAGATACGCAGTATTTT
.,TRBJ2-7,.,TRBV15,CATSTTDTSEPVQYF,TGTGCCACCAGCACAACCGACACCTCCGAGCCCGTGCAGTACTTC
TRBD2,TRBJ2-1,.,TRBV4-1,CASSQVPEREGRGEQFF,TGCGCCAGCAGCCAAGTTCCAGAGCGGGAGGGCCGAGGTGAGCAGTTCTTC
TRBD2,TRBJ2-1,.,TRBV28,CASSRSGGDEQFF,TGTGCCAGCAGTCGATCGGGGGGGGATGAGCAGTTCTTC
TRBD2,TRBJ2-5,.,TRBV2,CASSRFGLVEGETQYF,TGTGCCAGCAGCAGATTTGGACTAGTGGAGGGAGAGACCCAGTACTTC
.,TRBJ1-5,.,TRBV5-4,CASSYRTDNQPQHF,TGTGCCAGCAGCTACAGGACGGATAATCAGCCCCAGCATTTT
TRBD2,TRBJ2-2,.,TRBV7-6,CASSLDLGLAKAGELFF,TGTGCCAGCAGCTTAGACCTTGGACTAGCGAAGGCCGGGGAGCTGTTTTTT
.,TRBJ2-3,.,TRBV19,CASSMGRADTQYF,TGTGCCAGTAGCATGGGGCGTGCAGATACGCAGTATTTT
.,TRBJ1-2,.,TRBV19,CASSAQGYGYTF,TGTGCCAGTAGTGCCCAGGGCTATGGCTACACCTTC
.,TRBJ1-1,.,TRBV30,CAWTRQPGAFF,TGCGCCTGGACTCGTCAACCGGGGGCTTTCTTT
.,TRBJ2-5,.,TRBV23-1,CAPAPRQQETQYF,TGCGCCCCCGCCCCTAGACAGCAAGAGACCCAGTACTTC
TRBD1,TRBJ2-7,.,TRBV2,CASRVTGIGYEQYF,TGTGCCAGCAGGGTGACAGGGATCGGCTACGAGCAGTACTTC
.,TRBJ1-3,.,TRBV5-1,CASSVQQGSGNTIYF,TGCGCCAGCAGCGTACAACAGGGTTCCGGAAACACCATATATTTT
.,TRBJ1-5,.,TRBV30,CAWSVRGGASNQPQHF,TGTGCCTGGAGTGTACGGGGGGGCGCGAGCAATCAGCCCCAGCATTTT
TRBD1,TRBJ1-5,few,TRBV19,CASTGQGRKQPQHF,TGTGCCAGTACAGGACAGGGGAGGAAACAGCCCCAGCATTTT